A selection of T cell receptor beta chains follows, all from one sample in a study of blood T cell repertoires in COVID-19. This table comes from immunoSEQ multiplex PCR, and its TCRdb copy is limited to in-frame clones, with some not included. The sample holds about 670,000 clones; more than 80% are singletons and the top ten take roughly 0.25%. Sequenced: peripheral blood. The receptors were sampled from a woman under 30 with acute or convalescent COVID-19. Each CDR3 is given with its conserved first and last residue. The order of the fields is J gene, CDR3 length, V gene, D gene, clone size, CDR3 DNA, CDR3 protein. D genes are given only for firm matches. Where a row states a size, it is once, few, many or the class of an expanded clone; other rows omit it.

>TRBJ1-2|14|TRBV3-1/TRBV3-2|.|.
TGTGCCAGCAGCCAAGGAGGGACATCCTATGGCTACACCTTC
CASSQGGTSYGYTF
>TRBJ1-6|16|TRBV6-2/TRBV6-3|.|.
TGTGCCAGCAGTTATGGGGCAGGCCTATTGGGTTCACCCCTCCACTTT
CASSYGAGLLGSPLHF
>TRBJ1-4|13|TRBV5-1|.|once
TGCGCCAGCAGCTTCGGCCGGGATGAAAAACTGTTTTTT
CASSFGRDEKLFF
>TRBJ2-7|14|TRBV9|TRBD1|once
TGTGCCAGCAGCGTAGAAACAGGGGGCTACGAGCAGTACTTC
CASSVETGGYEQYF
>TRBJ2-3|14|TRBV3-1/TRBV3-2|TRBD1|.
TGTGCCAGCAGCCCGACAGGGGGGACAGATACGCAGTATTTT
CASSPTGGTDTQYF
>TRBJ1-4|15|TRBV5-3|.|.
TGTGCCCCGAGGGAGGAAGGGGCAACTAATGAAAAACTGTTTTTT
CAPREEGATNEKLFF
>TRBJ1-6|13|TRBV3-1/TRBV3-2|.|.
TGTGCCAGCAGCCAATTCTCCAGTTCACCCCTCCACTTT
CASSQFSSSPLHF
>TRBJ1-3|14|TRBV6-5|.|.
TGTGCCAGCGCCCCCCTGTCAGGCGGAAACACCATATATTTT
CASAPLSGGNTIYF
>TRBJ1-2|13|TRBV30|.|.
TGTGCCTGGAGTGCCCTGATAGACTATGGCTACACCTTC
CAWSALIDYGYTF
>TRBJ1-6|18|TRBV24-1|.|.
TGTGCCACCAGTGACCCGTGGGGGGTTCAACCCTATAATTCACCCCTCCACTTT
CATSDPWGVQPYNSPLHF
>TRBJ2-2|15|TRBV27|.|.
TGTGCCAGCAGTGCCGCTAGCGCGAACACCGGGGAGCTGTTTTTT
CASSAASANTGELFF
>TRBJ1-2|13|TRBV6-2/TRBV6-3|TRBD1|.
TGTGCCAGCAGTTACATCGGGACAGATGGCTACACCTTC
CASSYIGTDGYTF
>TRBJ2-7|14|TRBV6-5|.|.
TGTGCCAGCAGTTACTCGGGCGAAGGTGGCGAGCAGTACTTC
CASSYSGEGGEQYF
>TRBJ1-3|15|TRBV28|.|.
TGTGCCAGCAGGCCCTTGGGGGGCTCTGGAAACACCATATATTTT
CASRPLGGSGNTIYF
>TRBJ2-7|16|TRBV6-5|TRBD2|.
TGTGCCAGCAGTTACTCGGGACTAGCGGAAATATACGAGCAGTACTTC
CASSYSGLAEIYEQYF
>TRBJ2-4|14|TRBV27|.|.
TGTGCCAGCAGTTTATTGGGGACTAAAAACATTCAGTACTTC
CASSLLGTKNIQYF
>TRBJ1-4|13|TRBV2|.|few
TGTGCCAGTCGACCTAGCTTAAATGAAAAACTGTTTTTT
CASRPSLNEKLFF
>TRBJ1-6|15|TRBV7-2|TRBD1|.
TGTGCCAGCAGCTTACTGGGACAGTTTAATTCACCCCTCCACTTT
CASSLLGQFNSPLHF
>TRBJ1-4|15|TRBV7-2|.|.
TGTGCCAGCAGCTTCTTGGGACTGTTTAATGAAAAACTGTTTTTT
CASSFLGLFNEKLFF